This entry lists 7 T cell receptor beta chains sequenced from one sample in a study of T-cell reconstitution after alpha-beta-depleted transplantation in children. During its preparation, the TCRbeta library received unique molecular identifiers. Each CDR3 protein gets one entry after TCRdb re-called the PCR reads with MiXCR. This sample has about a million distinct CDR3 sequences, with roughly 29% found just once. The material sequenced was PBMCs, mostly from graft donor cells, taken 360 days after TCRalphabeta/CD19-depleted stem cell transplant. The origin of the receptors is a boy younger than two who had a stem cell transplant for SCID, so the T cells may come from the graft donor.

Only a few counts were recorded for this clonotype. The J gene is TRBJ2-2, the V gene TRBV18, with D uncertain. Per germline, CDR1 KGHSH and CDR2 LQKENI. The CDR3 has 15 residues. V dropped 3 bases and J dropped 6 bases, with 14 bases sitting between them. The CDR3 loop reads CASSPQRTQAGELFF. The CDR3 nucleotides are TGTGCCAGCTCACCTCAGAGAACCCAAGCCGGGGAGCTGTTTTTT.

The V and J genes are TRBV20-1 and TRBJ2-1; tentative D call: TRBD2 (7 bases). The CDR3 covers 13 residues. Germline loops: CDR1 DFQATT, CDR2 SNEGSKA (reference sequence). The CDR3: CQLRGGGPNEQFF. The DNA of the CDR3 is TGCCAGCTAAGGGGGGGGGGTCCCAATGAGCAGTTCTTC.

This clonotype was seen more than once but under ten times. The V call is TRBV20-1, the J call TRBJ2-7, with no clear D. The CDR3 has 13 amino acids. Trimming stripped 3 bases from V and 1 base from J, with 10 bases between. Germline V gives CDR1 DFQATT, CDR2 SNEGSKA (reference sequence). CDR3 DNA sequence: TGCAGTGCTAGTCCGGGTCTATCCTACGAGCAGTACTTC. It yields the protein CSASPGLSYEQYF.

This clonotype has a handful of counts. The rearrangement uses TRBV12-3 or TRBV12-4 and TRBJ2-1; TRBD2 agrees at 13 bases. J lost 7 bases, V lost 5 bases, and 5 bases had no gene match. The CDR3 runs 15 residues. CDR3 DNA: TGTGCCAGCAGTCAACTAGCGGGGGGGATTAATGAGCAGTTCTTC. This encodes CASSQLAGGINEQFF.

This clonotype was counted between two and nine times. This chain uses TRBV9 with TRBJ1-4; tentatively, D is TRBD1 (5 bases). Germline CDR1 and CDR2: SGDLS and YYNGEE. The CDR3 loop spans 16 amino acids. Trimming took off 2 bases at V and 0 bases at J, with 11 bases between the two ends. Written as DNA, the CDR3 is TGTGCCAGCAGCGTGGGACGGCTTGCAACTAATGAAAAACTGTTTTTT. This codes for CASSVGRLATNEKLFF.

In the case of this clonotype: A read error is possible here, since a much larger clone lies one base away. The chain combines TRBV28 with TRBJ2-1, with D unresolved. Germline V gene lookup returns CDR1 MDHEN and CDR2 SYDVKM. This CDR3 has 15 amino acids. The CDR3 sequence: CANSLVPPPNNEQFF. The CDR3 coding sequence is TGTGCCAACAGTTTGGTCCCCCCTCCAAACAATGAGCAGTTCTTC. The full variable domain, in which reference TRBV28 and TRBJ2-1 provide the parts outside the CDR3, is DVKVTQSSRYLVKRTGEKVFLECVQDMDHENMFWYRQDPGLGLRLIYFSYDVKMKEKGDIPEGYSVSREKKERFSLILESASTNQTSMYLCANSLVPPPNNEQFFGPGTRLTVL.

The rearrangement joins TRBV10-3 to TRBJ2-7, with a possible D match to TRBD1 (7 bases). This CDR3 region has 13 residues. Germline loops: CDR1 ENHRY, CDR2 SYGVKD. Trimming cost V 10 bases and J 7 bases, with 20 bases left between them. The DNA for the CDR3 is TGTGCCACAACGGAGGGGGCGACTTTAGAGCAGTACTTC. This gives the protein CATTEGATLEQYF.